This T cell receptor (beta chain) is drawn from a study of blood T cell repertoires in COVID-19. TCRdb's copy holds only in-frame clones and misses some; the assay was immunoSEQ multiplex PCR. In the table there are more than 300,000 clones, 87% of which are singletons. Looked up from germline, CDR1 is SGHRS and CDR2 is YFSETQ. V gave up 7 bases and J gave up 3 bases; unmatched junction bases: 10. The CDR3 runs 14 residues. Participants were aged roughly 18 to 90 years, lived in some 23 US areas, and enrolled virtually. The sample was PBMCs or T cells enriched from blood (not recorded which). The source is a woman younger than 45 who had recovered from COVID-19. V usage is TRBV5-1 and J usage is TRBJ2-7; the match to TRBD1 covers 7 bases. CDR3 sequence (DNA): TGCGCCAGCTCAACCGAGGGGGCTGGCTACGAGCAGTACTTC. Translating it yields CASSTEGAGYEQYF.